This entry features one T cell receptor (beta chain) sequence. The data stem from a study of Ad26.COV2.S vaccination and SARS-CoV-2 variants. Study at large: The study gave Ad26.COV2.S intramuscularly, once or twice 56 days apart.

Using immunoSEQ multiplex PCR, the repertoire was profiled, and TCRdb retains in-frame clones only, with some absent. The sample consists of more than 300,000 clones, 65% to 90% of them appearing once. Stated treatment: roughly 20 received Ad26.COV2.S at low or high dose, single or two shots; roughly five received placebo; per-sample allocation not given. The samples date from day 63 after the first vaccine or placebo injection. Trimming shortened V by 2 bases and J by 1 base, and 12 bases separated the two germline ends. CDR1 and CDR2 (germline): SGHVS, FNYEAQ. The CDR3 contains 16 residues. The chain combines TRBV7-6 with TRBJ2-1, with D maybe TRBD1 (6 bases). The input for sequencing was peripheral blood, taken in a trial of Ad26.COV2.S vaccine versus placebo. The receptor was isolated from a person aged 18-60 years who received the Ad26.COV2.S COVID-19 vaccine or a placebo. In DNA form, the CDR3 reads TGTGCCAGCAGCTTAACTACAGGGCTTTCCTACAATGAGCAGTTCTTC. It yields the protein CASSLTTGLSYNEQFF.